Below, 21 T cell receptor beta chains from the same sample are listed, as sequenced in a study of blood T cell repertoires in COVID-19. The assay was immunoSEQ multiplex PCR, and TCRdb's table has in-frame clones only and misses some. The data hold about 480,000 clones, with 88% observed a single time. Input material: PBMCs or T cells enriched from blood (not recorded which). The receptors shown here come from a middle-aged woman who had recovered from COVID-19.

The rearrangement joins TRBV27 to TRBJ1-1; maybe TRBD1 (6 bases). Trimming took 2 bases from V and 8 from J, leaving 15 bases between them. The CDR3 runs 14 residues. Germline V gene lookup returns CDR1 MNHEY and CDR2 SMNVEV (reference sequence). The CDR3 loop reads CASSLNRVSIEAFF. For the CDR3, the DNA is TGTGCCAGCAGTTTAAACAGGGTTTCGATCGAAGCTTTCTTT.

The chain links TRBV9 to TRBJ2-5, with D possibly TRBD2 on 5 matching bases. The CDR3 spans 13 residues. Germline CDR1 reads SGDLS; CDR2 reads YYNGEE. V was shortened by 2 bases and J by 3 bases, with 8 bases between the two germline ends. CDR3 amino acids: CASSVRRKETQYF. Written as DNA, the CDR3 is TGTGCCAGCAGCGTTAGGAGGAAAGAGACCCAGTACTTC.

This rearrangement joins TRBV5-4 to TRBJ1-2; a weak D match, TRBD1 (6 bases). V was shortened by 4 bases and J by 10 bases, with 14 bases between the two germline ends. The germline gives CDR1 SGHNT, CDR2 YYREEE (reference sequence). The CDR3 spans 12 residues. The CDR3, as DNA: TGTGCCAGCAGCGAAGCTGGACAGTTCTACACCTTC. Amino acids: CASSEAGQFYTF.

CDR3 loop: CASSFTPGDEQFF. CDR3 sequence (DNA): TGTGCCAGCAGCTTTACCCCGGGGGATGAGCAGTTCTTC. The chain couples TRBV7-2 to TRBJ2-1; possibly TRBD2 for D (6 bases). The CDR3 runs 13 residues. V was clipped by 3 bases and J by 8 bases, with 11 bases between them. CDR1 is SGHTA, CDR2 FQGNSA, per germline.

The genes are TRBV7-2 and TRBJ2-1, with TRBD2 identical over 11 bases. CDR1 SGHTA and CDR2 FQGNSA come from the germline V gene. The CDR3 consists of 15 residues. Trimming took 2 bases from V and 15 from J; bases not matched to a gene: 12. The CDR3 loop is CASSLPTSGTHARFF. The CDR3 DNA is TGTGCCAGCAGCTTACCGACTAGCGGGACCCACGCCAGGTTCTTC.

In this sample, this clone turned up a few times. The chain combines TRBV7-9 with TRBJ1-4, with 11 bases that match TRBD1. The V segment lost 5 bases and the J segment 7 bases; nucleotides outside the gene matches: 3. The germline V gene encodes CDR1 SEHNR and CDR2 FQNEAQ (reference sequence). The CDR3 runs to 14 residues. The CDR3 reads CASSPGTGGEKLFF. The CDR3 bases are TGTGCCAGCAGCCCCGGGACAGGGGGTGAAAAACTGTTTTTT.

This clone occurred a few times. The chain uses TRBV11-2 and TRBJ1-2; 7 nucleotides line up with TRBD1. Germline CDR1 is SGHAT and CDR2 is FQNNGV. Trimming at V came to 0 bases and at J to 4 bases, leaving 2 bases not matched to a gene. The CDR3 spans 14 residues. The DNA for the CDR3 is TGTGCCAGCAGCTTAGAGACAGGGATCTATGGCTACACCTTC. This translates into CASSLETGIYGYTF.

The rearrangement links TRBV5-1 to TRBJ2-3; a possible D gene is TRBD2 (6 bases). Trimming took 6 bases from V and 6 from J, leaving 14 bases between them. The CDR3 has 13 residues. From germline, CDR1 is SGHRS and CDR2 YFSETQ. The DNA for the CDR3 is TGCGCCAGCACGGGGGTCGGGGAGGATACGCAGTATTTT. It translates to CASTGVGEDTQYF. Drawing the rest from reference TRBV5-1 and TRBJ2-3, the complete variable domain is KAGVTQTPRYLIKTRGQQVTLSCSPISGHRSVSWYQQTPGQGLQFLFEYFSETQRNKGNFPGRFSGRQFSNSRSEMNVSTLELGDSALYLCASTGVGEDTQYFGPGTRLTVL.

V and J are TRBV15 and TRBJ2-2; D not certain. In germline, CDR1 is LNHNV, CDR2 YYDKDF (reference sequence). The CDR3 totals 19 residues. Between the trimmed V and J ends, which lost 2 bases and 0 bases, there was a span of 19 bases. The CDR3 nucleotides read TGTGCCACCAGCAGACCAATTACATATACAGCCCCGAACACCGGGGAGCTGTTTTTT. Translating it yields CATSRPITYTAPNTGELFF.

CDR3 protein: CASSQEGDRSYNEQFF. The CDR3 bases are TGTGCCAGCAGCCAAGAAGGAGATCGGTCCTACAATGAGCAGTTCTTC. This chain links TRBV4-2 with TRBJ2-1; D gene uncertain. The CDR3 contains 16 residues. V shed 0 bases and J shed 1 base, with 10 bases lying between them. Per germline, CDR1 LGHNA and CDR2 YNFKEQ.

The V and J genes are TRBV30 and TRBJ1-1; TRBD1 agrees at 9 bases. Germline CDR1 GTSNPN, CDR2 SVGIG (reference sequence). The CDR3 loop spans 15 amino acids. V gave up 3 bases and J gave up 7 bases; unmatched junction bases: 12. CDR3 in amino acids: CAWSAPTGGFSEAFF. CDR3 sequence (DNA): TGTGCCTGGAGCGCTCCCACAGGGGGCTTTAGTGAAGCTTTCTTT.

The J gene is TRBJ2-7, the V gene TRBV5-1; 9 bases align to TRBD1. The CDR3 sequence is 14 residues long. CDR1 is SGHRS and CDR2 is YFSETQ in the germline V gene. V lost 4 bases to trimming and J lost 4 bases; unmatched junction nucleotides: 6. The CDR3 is CASSPPGQGYEQYF. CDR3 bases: TGCGCCAGCAGCCCTCCGGGACAGGGTTACGAGCAGTACTTC.

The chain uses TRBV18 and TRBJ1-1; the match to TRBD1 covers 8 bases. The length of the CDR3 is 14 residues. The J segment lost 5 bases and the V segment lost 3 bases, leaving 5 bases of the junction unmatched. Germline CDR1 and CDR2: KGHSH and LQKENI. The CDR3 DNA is TGTGCCAGCTCACCTGCGACAGGGGAGACTGAAGCTTTCTTT. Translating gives CASSPATGETEAFF.

The CDR3 nucleotides are TGTGCCAGCAGCGTAGGCGGGGGCGCTGGGGGCTACACCTTC. Its translation: CASSVGGGAGGYTF. The chain uses TRBV9 and TRBJ1-2, with a tentative D call TRBD1 (6 bases). The V gene lost 0 bases and the J gene lost 8 bases, with 14 bases spanning the gap. Germline CDR1 SGDLS, CDR2 YYNGEE. This CDR3 comprises 14 residues. Drawing the rest from reference TRBV9 and TRBJ1-2, the complete variable domain is DSGVTQTPKHLITATGQRVTLRCSPRSGDLSVYWYQQSLDQGLQFLIQYYNGEERAKGNILERFSAQQFPDLHSELNLSSLELGDSALYFCASSVGGGAGGYTFGSGTRLTVV.

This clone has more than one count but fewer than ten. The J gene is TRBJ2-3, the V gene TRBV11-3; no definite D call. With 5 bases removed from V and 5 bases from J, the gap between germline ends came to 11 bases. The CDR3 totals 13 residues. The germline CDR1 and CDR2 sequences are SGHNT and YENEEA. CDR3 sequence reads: CASSPRDRDTQYF. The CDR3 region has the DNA TGTGCCAGCAGCCCGCGTGATAGAGATACGCAGTATTTT.

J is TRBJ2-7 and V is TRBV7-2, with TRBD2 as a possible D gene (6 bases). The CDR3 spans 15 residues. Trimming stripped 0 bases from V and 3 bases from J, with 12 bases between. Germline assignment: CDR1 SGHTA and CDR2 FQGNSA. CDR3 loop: CASSLAGTLGYEQYF. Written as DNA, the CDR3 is TGTGCCAGCAGCTTAGCCGGGACTCTAGGCTACGAGCAGTACTTC. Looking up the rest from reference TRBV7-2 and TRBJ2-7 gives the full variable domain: GAGVSQSPSNKVTEKGKDVELRCDPISGHTALYWYRQSLGQGLEFLIYFQGNSAPDKSGLPSDRFSAERTGGSVSTLTIQRTQQEDSAVYLCASSLAGTLGYEQYFGPGTRLTVT.

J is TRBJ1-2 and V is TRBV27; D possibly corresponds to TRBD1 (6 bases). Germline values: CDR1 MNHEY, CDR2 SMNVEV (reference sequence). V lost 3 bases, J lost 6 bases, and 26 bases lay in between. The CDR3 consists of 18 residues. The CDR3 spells CASSFSWGRLGLDDGYTF. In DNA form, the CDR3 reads TGTGCCAGCAGTTTCTCCTGGGGGCGATTAGGTCTGGACGATGGCTACACCTTC.

DNA for the CDR3: TGTGCCAGCAGCCGAGTTTTGAGCGGGGGCCCCCTAAATACGCAGTATTTT. Residues: CASSRVLSGGPLNTQYF. The chain is built from TRBV7-8 and TRBJ2-3; TRBD2 matches 8 bases. Germline CDR1 reads SGHVS; CDR2 reads FQNEAQ. CDR3 length: 17 residues. V was clipped by 5 bases and J by 7 bases; unmatched bases: 17.

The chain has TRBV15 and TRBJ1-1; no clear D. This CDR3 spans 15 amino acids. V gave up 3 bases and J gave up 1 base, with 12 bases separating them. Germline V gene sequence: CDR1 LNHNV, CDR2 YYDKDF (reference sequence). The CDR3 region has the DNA TGTGCCACCAGCAGGTCCCCCACAGAGAACACTGAAGCTTTCTTT. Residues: CATSRSPTENTEAFF.

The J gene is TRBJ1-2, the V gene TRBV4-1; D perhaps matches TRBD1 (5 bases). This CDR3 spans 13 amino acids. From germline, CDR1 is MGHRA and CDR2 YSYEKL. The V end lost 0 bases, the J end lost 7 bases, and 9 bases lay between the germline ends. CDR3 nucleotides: TGCGCCAGCAGCCAAGAGCGGCAGGGTGGCTACACCTTC. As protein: CASSQERQGGYTF.

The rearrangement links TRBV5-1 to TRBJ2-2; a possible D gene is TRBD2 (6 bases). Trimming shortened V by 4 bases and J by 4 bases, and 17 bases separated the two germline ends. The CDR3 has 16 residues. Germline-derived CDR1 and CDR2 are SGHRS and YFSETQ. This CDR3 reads CASSPGDPEITGELFF. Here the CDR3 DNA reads TGCGCCAGCAGCCCGGGGGACCCGGAAATCACCGGGGAGCTGTTTTTT.